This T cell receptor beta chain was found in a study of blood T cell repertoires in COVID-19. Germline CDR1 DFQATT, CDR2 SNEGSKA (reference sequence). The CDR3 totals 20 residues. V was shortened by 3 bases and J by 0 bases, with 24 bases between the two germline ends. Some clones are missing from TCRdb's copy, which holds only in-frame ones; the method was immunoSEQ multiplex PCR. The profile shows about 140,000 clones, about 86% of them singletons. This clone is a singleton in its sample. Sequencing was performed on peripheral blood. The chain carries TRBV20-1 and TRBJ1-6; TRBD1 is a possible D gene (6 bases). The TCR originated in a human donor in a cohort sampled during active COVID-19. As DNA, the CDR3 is TGCAGTGCTAGTCCTTCTAGGGACACCGACGCAAGCTCCTATAATTCACCCCTCCACTTT. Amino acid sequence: CSASPSRDTDASSYNSPLHF.